The rows below give T cell receptor beta chains drawn from one sample of a study of blood T cells in healthy people across ages. TCRdb redid the calling of the 5' RACE reads with MiXCR, one entry per CDR3 protein. Found here are about 1.4 million distinct CDR3 sequences, 59% of them singletons; the top ten hold about 6.7%. Source material: blood. These receptors were taken from a man aged 18-30 years in good health. The CDR3 runs from the conserved cysteine through the conserved F or W. The order of the fields is clone size, D gene, V gene, J gene, CDR3 DNA, CDR3 protein. The D gene is left open where the match is weak. Clone size is shown for a subset of rows, as once, few, many or a class of expanded clone.

clone size: -; D gene: TRBD2; V gene: TRBV4-2; J gene: TRBJ2-1; CDR3 DNA: TGTGCCAGCAGCCCATACCTTGGGCGGGAGGGTGCGGATGAGCAGTTCTTC; CDR3 protein: CASSPYLGREGADEQFF
clone size: few; D gene: -; V gene: TRBV7-9; J gene: TRBJ2-1; CDR3 DNA: TGTGCCAGCAGCCTAGGACCAACCAATGAGCAGTTCTTC; CDR3 protein: CASSLGPTNEQFF
clone size: -; D gene: TRBD2; V gene: TRBV27; J gene: TRBJ2-1; CDR3 DNA: TGTGCCAGCAGTTCTAGCGGGGGGGCCTTAGATGAGCAGTTCTTC; CDR3 protein: CASSSSGGALDEQFF
clone size: once; D gene: -; V gene: TRBV28; J gene: TRBJ2-6; CDR3 DNA: TGTGCCAGCAACACCCCTGGGGCCAACGTCCTGACTTTC; CDR3 protein: CASNTPGANVLTF
clone size: -; D gene: TRBD1; V gene: TRBV18; J gene: TRBJ1-4; CDR3 DNA: TGTGCCAGCTCACCGGGGACAGGGGGAACTAATGAAAAACTGTTTTTT; CDR3 protein: CASSPGTGGTNEKLFF
clone size: few; D gene: TRBD1; V gene: TRBV7-2; J gene: TRBJ1-5; CDR3 DNA: TGTGCCAGCAGCGACAGGGGTGGTCAGCCCCAGCATTTT; CDR3 protein: CASSDRGGQPQHF
clone size: -; D gene: -; V gene: TRBV24-1; J gene: TRBJ2-3; CDR3 DNA: TGTGCCACCAGTGATTCAGAGACAGATACGCAGTATTTT; CDR3 protein: CATSDSETDTQYF
clone size: -; D gene: TRBD2; V gene: TRBV9; J gene: TRBJ2-3; CDR3 DNA: TGTGCCAGCAGCACCAGGACTAGCGGGGGAGGCGGGGAGACAGATACGCAGTATTTT; CDR3 protein: CASSTRTSGGGGETDTQYF
clone size: -; D gene: TRBD2; V gene: TRBV4-1; J gene: TRBJ2-1; CDR3 DNA: TGCGCCAGCAGCCAAGAATCGCTCGAGATAGCGGGAGCCCACAATGAGCAGTTCTTC; CDR3 protein: CASSQESLEIAGAHNEQFF
clone size: few; D gene: -; V gene: TRBV20-1; J gene: TRBJ2-1; CDR3 DNA: TGCAGTGCTCACGGAAACAAGCTCGGGAATGAGCAGTTCTTC; CDR3 protein: CSAHGNKLGNEQFF
clone size: -; D gene: -; V gene: TRBV29-1; J gene: TRBJ2-7; CDR3 DNA: TGCAGCGTACCAAGACAGAACGAGCAGTACTTC; CDR3 protein: CSVPRQNEQYF
clone size: once; D gene: -; V gene: TRBV4-1; J gene: TRBJ2-1; CDR3 DNA: TGCGCCAGCAGCCAGGGGGTTGGTGGTGAGCAGTTCTTC; CDR3 protein: CASSQGVGGEQFF
clone size: once; D gene: TRBD1; V gene: TRBV4-3; J gene: TRBJ2-5; CDR3 DNA: TGCGCCAGCAGCCAAGACTTCGACAGGGAGTTAATAGAGACCCAGTACTTC; CDR3 protein: CASSQDFDRELIETQYF
clone size: -; D gene: -; V gene: TRBV12-5; J gene: TRBJ1-1; CDR3 DNA: TGTGCTAGTGGTTTGGTGGATTGGGACACTGAAGCTTTCTTT; CDR3 protein: CASGLVDWDTEAFF
clone size: -; D gene: -; V gene: TRBV28; J gene: TRBJ1-6; CDR3 DNA: TGTGCCAGCAGTAACCTTAGGGTGTTCAATTCACCCCTCCACTTT; CDR3 protein: CASSNLRVFNSPLHF
clone size: -; D gene: -; V gene: TRBV20-1; J gene: TRBJ2-7; CDR3 DNA: TGCAGTGCTAGAAATGTTATCAATGGAGGCTACGAGCAGTACTTC; CDR3 protein: CSARNVINGGYEQYF
clone size: few; D gene: -; V gene: TRBV29-1; J gene: TRBJ2-4; CDR3 DNA: TGCAGCGTTTGGCTGGTAGCCAAAAACATTCAGTACTTC; CDR3 protein: CSVWLVAKNIQYF
clone size: -; D gene: -; V gene: TRBV6-2/TRBV6-3; J gene: TRBJ2-6; CDR3 DNA: TGTGCCAGCAGTTGGACAGTAATCTCTGGGGCCAACGTCCTGACTTTC; CDR3 protein: CASSWTVISGANVLTF
clone size: once; D gene: TRBD1; V gene: TRBV7-8; J gene: TRBJ1-2; CDR3 DNA: TGTGCCAGCAGCACTAGACAGGGAGGGCTTGGGGGCTACACCTTC; CDR3 protein: CASSTRQGGLGGYTF
clone size: -; D gene: TRBD1; V gene: TRBV20-1; J gene: TRBJ1-5; CDR3 DNA: TGCAGTGCTAGGTGGGGGGCAGGGGGGCATCAGCCCCAGCATTTT; CDR3 protein: CSARWGAGGHQPQHF
clone size: -; D gene: -; V gene: TRBV6-2/TRBV6-3; J gene: TRBJ1-1; CDR3 DNA: TGTGCCAGCAGTACTCGGGCAGGGCGGAACACTGAAGCTTTCTTT; CDR3 protein: CASSTRAGRNTEAFF
clone size: -; D gene: -; V gene: TRBV7-2; J gene: TRBJ1-2; CDR3 DNA: TGTGCCAGCAGCACAGGTCCCTATGGCTACACCTTC; CDR3 protein: CASSTGPYGYTF
clone size: -; D gene: TRBD2; V gene: TRBV29-1; J gene: TRBJ2-5; CDR3 DNA: TGCAGCGTTGAAGATCCGTGGATTAGCGGGGGGGAAGAGACCCAGTACTTC; CDR3 protein: CSVEDPWISGGEETQYF
clone size: -; D gene: TRBD1; V gene: TRBV5-5; J gene: TRBJ1-1; CDR3 DNA: TGTGCCAGCAGCCCTCATCCGGACAGGGCTGCTGAAGCTTTCTTT; CDR3 protein: CASSPHPDRAAEAFF
clone size: -; D gene: TRBD2; V gene: TRBV20-1; J gene: TRBJ2-7; CDR3 DNA: TGCAGTGCTAGAGATAGACCTAGCGGGCTGGTGGGGGACTACGAGCAGTACTTC; CDR3 protein: CSARDRPSGLVGDYEQYF
clone size: -; D gene: -; V gene: TRBV27; J gene: TRBJ1-4; CDR3 DNA: TGTGCCAGCAGTTTAGCGTCGGTGGGTGAAAAACTGTTTTTT; CDR3 protein: CASSLASVGEKLFF
clone size: -; D gene: TRBD1; V gene: TRBV20-1; J gene: TRBJ2-1; CDR3 DNA: TGCAGTGCCCGGGGGACAGGGATCTACAATGAGCAGTTCTTC; CDR3 protein: CSARGTGIYNEQFF
clone size: -; D gene: -; V gene: TRBV27; J gene: TRBJ2-7; CDR3 DNA: TGTGCCAGCGGACGGGTCTCCTACGAGCAGTACTTC; CDR3 protein: CASGRVSYEQYF
clone size: -; D gene: -; V gene: TRBV20-1; J gene: TRBJ2-5; CDR3 DNA: TGCAGTGCTAGGGTCCTAAAACGGGGGAATGAGCAGTACTTC; CDR3 protein: CSARVLKRGNEQYF
clone size: -; D gene: TRBD2; V gene: TRBV28; J gene: TRBJ2-4; CDR3 DNA: TGTGCCAGCAGTCACATAACGACTAGCGGGGTTCAGTACTTC; CDR3 protein: CASSHITTSGVQYF
clone size: -; D gene: -; V gene: TRBV6-5; J gene: TRBJ2-7; CDR3 DNA: TGTGCCAGCAGTTACGCTGGTGGGGGTCTTAACGAGCAGTACTTC; CDR3 protein: CASSYAGGGLNEQYF
clone size: -; D gene: TRBD1; V gene: TRBV29-1; J gene: TRBJ2-7; CDR3 DNA: TGCAGCGTTGACACAGGGGGCCTTTACGAGCAGTACTTC; CDR3 protein: CSVDTGGLYEQYF
clone size: -; D gene: -; V gene: TRBV5-1; J gene: TRBJ2-5; CDR3 DNA: TGCGCCAGCAGCCCGAGGACAGTTTTCCCACAAGAGACCCAGTACTTC; CDR3 protein: CASSPRTVFPQETQYF
clone size: -; D gene: -; V gene: TRBV30; J gene: TRBJ1-6; CDR3 DNA: TGTGCCTGGAGTGGGACTAATAATTCACCCCTCCACTTT; CDR3 protein: CAWSGTNNSPLHF
clone size: -; D gene: TRBD1; V gene: TRBV20-1; J gene: TRBJ1-2; CDR3 DNA: TGCAGTGCAAGTACAGGGGCAGAAGGCTACACCTTC; CDR3 protein: CSASTGAEGYTF
clone size: -; D gene: -; V gene: TRBV2; J gene: TRBJ1-2; CDR3 DNA: TGTGCCAGCCAGATAAGGGAAGGTAGTGGCTACACCTTC; CDR3 protein: CASQIREGSGYTF
clone size: few; D gene: -; V gene: TRBV4-1; J gene: TRBJ2-7; CDR3 DNA: TGCGCCAGCAGCCAGGCGACAGTCACCTACGAGCAGTACTTC; CDR3 protein: CASSQATVTYEQYF
clone size: -; D gene: TRBD2; V gene: TRBV15; J gene: TRBJ2-3; CDR3 DNA: TGTGCCACAGAAATGACTAGCCCACCTGATGGGTATACGCAGTATTTT; CDR3 protein: CATEMTSPPDGYTQYF
clone size: few; D gene: TRBD1; V gene: TRBV5-8; J gene: TRBJ2-3; CDR3 DNA: TGTGCCAGCGTACCCCGGGACAGGGAATCAGATACGCAGTATTTT; CDR3 protein: CASVPRDRESDTQYF
clone size: -; D gene: -; V gene: TRBV5-1; J gene: TRBJ2-7; CDR3 DNA: TGCGCCAGCAGCTTAGGTCCAAATACCTACGAGCAGTACTTC; CDR3 protein: CASSLGPNTYEQYF
clone size: -; D gene: TRBD2; V gene: TRBV9; J gene: TRBJ2-1; CDR3 DNA: TGTGCCAGCAGCCCTAGCGGCCTATTCCATGAGCAGTTCTTC; CDR3 protein: CASSPSGLFHEQFF
clone size: few; D gene: -; V gene: TRBV4-1; J gene: TRBJ1-1; CDR3 DNA: TGCGCCAGCAGCCAAGGAACGACTGAAGCTTTCTTT; CDR3 protein: CASSQGTTEAFF